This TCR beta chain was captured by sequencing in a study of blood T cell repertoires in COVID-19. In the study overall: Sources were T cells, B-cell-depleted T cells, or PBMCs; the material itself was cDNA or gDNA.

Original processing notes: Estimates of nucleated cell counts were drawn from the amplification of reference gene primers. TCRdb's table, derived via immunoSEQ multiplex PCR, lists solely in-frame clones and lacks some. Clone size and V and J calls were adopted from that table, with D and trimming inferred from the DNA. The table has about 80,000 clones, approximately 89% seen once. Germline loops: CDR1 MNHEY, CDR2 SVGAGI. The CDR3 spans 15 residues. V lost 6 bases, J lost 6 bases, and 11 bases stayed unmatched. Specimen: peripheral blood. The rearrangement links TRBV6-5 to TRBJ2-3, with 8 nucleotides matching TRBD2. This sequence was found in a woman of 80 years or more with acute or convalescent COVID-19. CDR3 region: CASRRLVSGSDTQYF. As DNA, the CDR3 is TGTGCCAGCAGACGACTGGTAAGCGGGAGTGATACGCAGTATTTT.